The present T cell receptor (beta chain) was sequenced within a study of OX40 agonist ivuxolimab in advanced cancers. Profiled with immunoSEQ multiplex PCR; TCRdb holds only in-frame clones, not every one. Of approximately 75,000 clones detected, under 80% appear once; the ten largest clones hold about 5.4%. This CDR3 is 16 amino acids long. J gave up 5 bases and V 3 bases, and 10 bases lay outside the gene matches. Per germline, CDR1 SGHAT and CDR2 FQNNGV. This chain connects TRBV11-2 to TRBJ2-1, with 7 bases identical to TRBD2. Sequencing used CD4+ or CD8+ T cells sorted from blood, obtained in a trial of the OX40 agonist ivuxolimab. This clonotype originated in an adult with an advanced solid tumor such as melanoma, head and neck, liver or kidney cancer. CDR3 region: CASSLRGSGQHNEQFF. DNA of the CDR3: TGTGCCAGCAGCTTGAGGGGTAGCGGGCAACACAATGAGCAGTTCTTC.